The 19 T cell receptor beta chains presented below share a single source sample, sequenced in a study of blood T cell repertoires in COVID-19 (dated by TCRdb to between 2020 and 2021). Libraries came from the immunoSEQ multiplex PCR assay. In TCRdb, the immuneACCESS table is reduced to in-frame sequences with V and J assigned. These tables do not hold every clone; where another copy was compared, an unresolved V gene accounts for under half, and the others remain unexplained. The sample table holds a few hundred thousand clones, of which about 90% were seen once. The ten most abundant clones make up roughly 10% of the sample. Sequences were obtained from peripheral blood. These receptors were taken from a woman between 65 and 79 years old with COVID-19, enrolled during active disease.

J is TRBJ1-3 and V is TRBV13; the D is unclear. This CDR3 region has 15 residues. The germline V and J ends were trimmed by 1 base and 0 bases, with 7 bases remaining between them. Germline CDR1 PRHDT, CDR2 FYEKMQ (reference sequence). The CDR3 DNA follows: TGTGCCAGCAGCTTAGTAACAACCTCTGGAAACACCATATATTTT. Its protein product is CASSLVTTSGNTIYF.

The chain joins TRBV28 to TRBJ2-7, with TRBD2 matching over 10 bases. Unmatched junction bases numbered 18, after V lost 7 bases and J lost 12 bases. Germline V gene sequence: CDR1 MDHEN, CDR2 SYDVKM. This CDR3 region has 15 residues. CDR3: CASNPGAPASGSVYF. As DNA, the CDR3 is TGTGCCAGCAATCCAGGGGCGCCGGCTAGCGGGAGTGTGTACTTC.

The chain links TRBV6-5 to TRBJ1-2; D call uncertain. CDR1 MNHEY and CDR2 SVGAGI come from the germline V gene. Between the trimmed V and J ends, which lost 6 bases and 7 bases, there was a span of 15 bases. There are 13 residues in the CDR3. The CDR3, as DNA: TGTGCCAGCAGGGGATCCGGGGATGGTGGCTACACCTTC. Its translation: CASRGSGDGGYTF.

J is TRBJ2-7 and V is TRBV5-4; TRBD2 matches 14 bases. The CDR3 has 16 residues. Germline V gene sequence: CDR1 SGHNT, CDR2 YYREEE (reference sequence). The V segment lost 0 bases and the J segment 2 bases; nucleotides outside the gene matches: 1. The CDR3 loop is CASSLGLAGGTYEQYF. CDR3 bases: TGTGCCAGCAGCTTGGGACTAGCGGGAGGGACCTACGAGCAGTACTTC. Supplemented by reference TRBV5-4 and TRBJ2-7, the full variable domain reads ETGVTQSPTHLIKTRGQQVTLRCSSQSGHNTVSWYQQALGQGPQFIFQYYREEENGRGNFPPRFSGLQFPNYSSELNVNALELDDSALYLCASSLGLAGGTYEQYFGPGTRLTVT.

This chain connects TRBV5-4 to TRBJ1-6; maybe TRBD1 (5 bases). V lost 3 bases, J lost 8 bases, and 15 bases lay in between. The germline V gene encodes CDR1 SGHNT and CDR2 YYREEE (reference sequence). The CDR3 runs 15 residues. Written as DNA, the CDR3 is TGTGCCAGCAGCTGGGGGGACGGGAGCTATTCACCCCTCCACTTT. Its protein product is CASSWGDGSYSPLHF.

The chain recombines TRBV18 with TRBJ2-1; 12 nucleotides line up with TRBD2. V lost 0 bases, J lost 7 bases, and 4 bases stayed unmatched. The CDR3 sequence is 16 residues long. Germline V gene sequence: CDR1 KGHSH, CDR2 LQKENI. In nucleotides, the CDR3 is TGTGCCAGCTCACCACCGGGGCTAGCGGGAGGGAATGAGCAGTTCTTC. Residues: CASSPPGLAGGNEQFF.

The DNA of the CDR3 is TGTGCCAGCAGCTTAATACGTCGGGGGGATACGCAGTATTTT. It specifies CASSLIRRGDTQYF. The V call is TRBV7-9, the J call TRBJ2-3, with D maybe TRBD2 (6 bases). V was pared by 2 bases and J by 6 bases, with 12 bases between. From germline, CDR1 is SEHNR and CDR2 FQNEAQ (reference sequence). The CDR3 extends over 14 amino acids. The whole variable domain, filled in from reference TRBV7-9 and TRBJ2-3, reads DTGVSQNPRHKITKRGQNVTFRCDPISEHNRLYWYRQTLGQGPEFLTYFQNEAQLEKSRLLSDRFSAERPKGSFSTLEIQRTEQGDSAMYLCASSLIRRGDTQYFGPGTRLTVL.

The chain is built from TRBV15 and TRBJ2-5; 9 nucleotides match TRBD1. V was clipped by 6 bases and J by 5 bases; unmatched bases: 10. CDR3 length: 15 amino acids. Per germline, CDR1 LNHNV and CDR2 YYDKDF (reference sequence). The CDR3 is CATRNRDRALETQYF. CDR3 coding DNA: TGTGCCACCAGAAACCGGGACAGGGCTTTGGAGACCCAGTACTTC.

This chain's CDR3 is CASRILAGGPSDTQYF. Here the CDR3 DNA reads TGTGCCAGCAGGATCTTAGCGGGAGGGCCCTCTGATACGCAGTATTTT. This chain links TRBV11-2 with TRBJ2-3, with 11 bases matching TRBD2. CDR1 and CDR2 from the germline V gene are SGHAT and FQNNGV. V dropped 6 bases and J dropped 6; count of bases not matched to a gene: 11. The CDR3 runs to 16 residues.

The chain couples TRBV5-5 to TRBJ1-3; D possibly corresponds to TRBD1 (6 bases). Germline V lookup: CDR1 SGHKS, CDR2 YYEKEE (reference sequence). Trimming removed 3 bases from V and 2 bases from J, with 15 bases in between. This CDR3 comprises 16 residues. The CDR3 sequence: CASSYGTLQTGNTIYF. The CDR3 region has the DNA TGTGCCAGCAGCTACGGGACACTACAAACTGGAAACACCATATATTTT.

V is TRBV2 and J is TRBJ2-1; 8 positions match TRBD1. Germline values: CDR1 SNHLY, CDR2 FYNNEI. The V segment lost 6 bases and the J segment 8 bases; nucleotides outside the gene matches: 3. CDR3 length: 12 amino acids. The CDR3 region has the DNA TGTGCCAGCAGGAAACAGGGGGATGAGCAGTTCTTC. This codes for CASRKQGDEQFF. Based on the CDR3 plus reference TRBV2 and TRBJ2-1, the full variable domain is EPEVTQTPSHQVTQMGQEVILRCVPISNHLYFYWYRQILGQKVEFLVSFYNNEISEKSEIFDDQFSVERPDGSNFTLKIRSTKLEDSAMYFCASRKQGDEQFFGPGTRLTVL.

V and J are TRBV29-1 and TRBJ1-4, with 7 bases aligning to TRBD1. The V gene's germline CDR1 is SQVTM and CDR2 ANQGSEA. This CDR3 region has 12 residues. Trimming took 7 bases from V and 4 from J; bases not matched to a gene: 3. As DNA, the CDR3 is TGCAGCGCCGGGACAGATAATGAAAAACTGTTTTTT. Protein: CSAGTDNEKLFF.

This clone was seen once. The rearrangement uses TRBV3-1 (or the pseudogene TRBV3-2) and TRBJ2-3, with TRBD2 matching 8 bases. CDR1 is LGHDT, CDR2 YNNKEL, per germline (reference sequence). The CDR3 sequence is 19 residues long. V lost 3 bases and J lost 0; bases outside the gene matches: 14. CDR3 DNA: TGTGCCAGCAGCCAGTCCGGGACTAGTCTACTCTCTAGCACAGATACGCAGTATTTT. It codes for CASSQSGTSLLSSTDTQYF.

This chain uses TRBV11-3 with TRBJ2-1, with TRBD2 as a possible D gene (6 bases). V lost 1 base, J lost 7 bases, and 11 bases lay in between. Germline CDR1 and CDR2: SGHNT and YENEEA. CDR3 size: 14 residues. CDR3 coding DNA: TGTGCCAGCAGCTTAGTCGGGAGTCTTAATGAGCAGTTCTTC. Translated: CASSLVGSLNEQFF. The variable domain in full, with the rest retrieved from reference TRBV11-3 and TRBJ2-1, is EAGVVQSPRYKIIEKKQPVAFWCNPISGHNTLYWYLQNLGQGPELLIRYENEEAVDDSQLPKDRFSAERLKGVDSTLKIQPAELGDSAVYLCASSLVGSLNEQFFGPGTRLTVL.

The V call is TRBV7-3, the J call TRBJ2-3; tentative D call: TRBD2 (6 bases). V lost 1 base to trimming and J lost 3 bases, with 14 bases between them. Germline lookup yields CDR1 SGHTA and CDR2 FQGTGA. The CDR3 has 16 amino acids. The DNA for the CDR3 is TGTGCCAGCAGCTTAAAGTTTGGCGGGAATACAGATACGCAGTATTTT. Translated, it gives CASSLKFGGNTDTQYF.

The V and J genes are TRBV9 and TRBJ2-1; D unresolved. This CDR3 has 13 amino acids. The germline V gene has CDR1 SGDLS and CDR2 YYNGEE. Trimming left V 0 bases short and J 3 bases short, with 4 bases between. The CDR3 loop reads CASSVGHYNEQFF. CDR3 DNA sequence: TGTGCCAGCAGCGTAGGGCACTACAATGAGCAGTTCTTC.

The chain couples TRBV15 to TRBJ1-2; D uncertain. From germline, CDR1 is LNHNV and CDR2 YYDKDF (reference sequence). The CDR3 is 14 residues long. Trimming shortened V by 6 bases and J by 1 base, and 12 bases separated the two germline ends. CDR3 protein: CATRKTGSNYGYTF. The CDR3 DNA reads TGTGCCACCAGAAAGACCGGGAGTAACTATGGCTACACCTTC. The complete variable domain, with remaining parts taken from reference TRBV15 and TRBJ1-2, reads DAMVIQNPRYQVTQFGKPVTLSCSQTLNHNVMYWYQQKSSQAPKLLFHYYDKDFNNEADTPDNFQSRRPNTSFCFLDIRSPGLGDTAMYLCATRKTGSNYGYTFGSGTRLTVV.

CDR3 in DNA: TGTGCCATCAGGGACAGAACAAGCTCTGGAAACACCATATATTTT. This sequence encodes CAIRDRTSSGNTIYF. The chain joins TRBV10-3 to TRBJ1-3; weak D call: TRBD1 (6 bases). V was clipped by 6 bases and J by 0 bases, with 12 bases between them. The V gene's germline CDR1 is ENHRY and CDR2 SYGVKD. This CDR3 is 15 amino acids long.

The gene calls are TRBV7-3 and TRBJ2-1, with D perhaps matching TRBD2 (5 bases). V lost 0 bases, J lost 8 bases, and 11 bases lay in between. CDR3 size: 14 residues. The germline CDR1 and CDR2 sequences are SGHTA and FQGTGA. The CDR3 sequence: CASSLTASLDEQFF. In nucleotides, the CDR3 is TGTGCCAGCAGCTTAACGGCTAGCCTGGATGAGCAGTTCTTC.